Following are 25 T cell receptor beta chains from one sample sequenced in a study of blood T cell repertoires in COVID-19. Sequencing used immunoSEQ multiplex PCR; TCRdb keeps in-frame clones, though not all of them. The sample includes 150,000 or so clones, 85% of them seen just once. The sequencing input was peripheral blood. The receptors come from a human donor with acute or convalescent COVID-19. The donor label of this sample is uncertain.

The chain has TRBV7-3 and TRBJ2-1; TRBD2 agrees at 9 bases. In germline, CDR1 is SGHTA, CDR2 FQGTGA. CDR3 length equals 16 residues. With V trimmed by 5 bases and J by 9 bases, 14 bases remained unmatched. The CDR3 loop reads CASSRMSSGAGFEQFF. The CDR3 DNA reads as TGTGCCAGCAGCCGAATGTCTAGCGGGGCGGGTTTTGAGCAGTTCTTC.

The chain has TRBV19 and TRBJ1-2; TRBD1 matches 8 bases. The CDR3 is made up of 12 amino acids. Trimming cost V 6 bases and J 4 bases; bases outside gene matches: 1. The germline V gene encodes CDR1 LNHDA and CDR2 SQIVND (reference sequence). DNA for the CDR3: TGTGCCAGTAGCGGGACAGGCTATGGCTACACCTTC. Translated, it gives CASSGTGYGYTF. The whole variable domain, filled in from reference TRBV19 and TRBJ1-2, reads DGGITQSPKYLFRKEGQNVTLSCEQNLNHDAMYWYRQDPGQGLRLIYYSQIVNDFQKGDIAEGYSVSREKKESFPLTVTSAQKNPTAFYLCASSGTGYGYTFGSGTRLTVV.

In this sample, this clone turned up a few times. The rearrangement uses TRBV5-6 and TRBJ2-7, with a possible D match to TRBD2 (6 bases). The germline V gene has CDR1 SGHDT and CDR2 YYEEEE. CDR3 length: 15 residues. V was trimmed by 4 bases and J by 3 bases, leaving 17 bases between them. Here the CDR3 reads CASSRSGQTLYEQYF. The CDR3 DNA reads as TGTGCCAGCAGCCGGAGCGGGCAGACACTCTACGAGCAGTACTTC.

The chain links TRBV9 to TRBJ2-2, with D hard to call. V was clipped by 3 bases and J by 0 bases, with 9 bases between them. The CDR3 is 15 amino acids. The germline gives CDR1 SGDLS, CDR2 YYNGEE. In DNA form, the CDR3 reads TGTGCCAGCAGCGCCCCAAGCCCGAACACCGGGGAGCTGTTTTTT. Translation: CASSAPSPNTGELFF.

J is TRBJ1-1 and V is TRBV7-8; the D is unclear. The CDR3 is 11 amino acids. Germline V gives CDR1 SGHVS, CDR2 FQNEAQ. The V end was cut by 5 bases, the J end by 4 bases, with 5 bases between. In DNA, the CDR3 is TGTGCCAGCAGCCTCGTCACTGAAGCTTTCTTT. Its protein is CASSLVTEAFF. The entire variable domain, with the rest obtained from reference TRBV7-8 and TRBJ1-1, is as follows: GAGVSQSPRYKVAKRGQDVALRCDPISGHVSLFWYQQALGQGPEFLTYFQNEAQLDKSGLPSDRFFAERPEGSVSTLKIQRTQQEDSAVYLCASSLVTEAFFGQGTRLTVV.

The chain employs TRBV19 and TRBJ2-5; D is perhaps TRBD2 (5 bases). Germline V gene lookup returns CDR1 LNHDA and CDR2 SQIVND (reference sequence). V was shortened by 9 bases and J by 7 bases, with 18 bases between the two germline ends. The CDR3 runs to 13 residues. The CDR3 region is CASSDRGKWTQYF. The CDR3 DNA sequence: TGTGCCAGCTCAGACCGGGGAAAGTGGACCCAGTACTTC.

The chain employs TRBV6-5 and TRBJ1-5; D is perhaps TRBD1 (5 bases). V lost 7 bases, J lost 4 bases, and 14 bases lay in between. The CDR3 runs 14 residues. CDR1 MNHEY and CDR2 SVGAGI come from the germline V gene. The CDR3 DNA is TGTGCCAGCAAAAGTGGGACTTGGAATCAGCCCCAGCATTTT. It translates to CASKSGTWNQPQHF.

This chain uses TRBV3-1 (or the pseudogene TRBV3-2) with TRBJ1-1; D gene ambiguous. Trimming removed 1 base at V and 10 bases at J, with 7 bases between. CDR1 LGHDT and CDR2 YNNKEL come from the germline V gene (reference sequence). This CDR3 spans 11 amino acids. This CDR3 is CASSQAEGAFF. In DNA, the CDR3 is TGTGCCAGCAGCCAAGCCGAGGGAGCTTTCTTT.

The genes are TRBV7-3 and TRBJ1-6; the D gene is possibly TRBD1 (6 bases). The length of the CDR3 is 14 residues. The germline V gene has CDR1 SGHTA and CDR2 FQGTGA. Trimming removed 5 bases from V and 9 bases from J, with 14 bases in between. CDR3 coding DNA: TGTGCCAGCAGCCCTGCGGGGGCATCTTCACCCCTCCACTTT. Translating it yields CASSPAGASSPLHF.

This chain connects TRBV5-1 to TRBJ1-4, with 8 nucleotides matching TRBD1. Germline values: CDR1 SGHRS, CDR2 YFSETQ. CDR3 size: 14 residues. J lost 8 bases, V lost 0 bases, and 3 bases had no gene match. This chain's CDR3 is CASSLGTGKEKLFF. The CDR3 DNA is TGCGCCAGCAGCTTGGGGACAGGGAAGGAAAAACTGTTTTTT.

The rearrangement links TRBV28 to TRBJ1-3; 10 bases match TRBD1. V shed 5 bases and J 1 base; nucleotides not matched to a gene: 8. This CDR3 has 17 amino acids. Per the germline V gene, CDR1 is MDHEN and CDR2 is SYDVKM. CDR3 in DNA: TGTGCCAGCAGTCCACCGGGGACAGGGGCGTCTGGAAACACCATATATTTT. Its translation is CASSPPGTGASGNTIYF.

This chain connects TRBV27 to TRBJ2-6, with D possibly being TRBD2 (5 bases). The V end was cut by 3 bases, the J end by 2 bases, with 8 bases between. The germline V gene encodes CDR1 MNHEY and CDR2 SMNVEV (reference sequence). This CDR3 has 15 residues. CDR3 amino acids: CASSFWRPGANVLTF. The CDR3 coding sequence is TGTGCCAGCAGTTTCTGGAGGCCTGGGGCCAACGTCCTGACTTTC. Using reference TRBV27 and TRBJ2-6 for the parts outside the CDR3, the full variable domain is EAQVTQNPRYLITVTGKKLTVTCSQNMNHEYMSWYRQDPGLGLRQIYYSMNVEVTDKGDVPEGYKVSRKEKRNFPLILESPSPNQTSLYFCASSFWRPGANVLTFGAGSRLTVL.

As for this clone: The identical CDR3 is also encoded by other nucleotide sequences in the sample. For the CDR3, the DNA is TGTGCCAGCAGGACAGGAATGAACACTGAAGCTTTCTTT. Encoded protein: CASRTGMNTEAFF. The V call is TRBV12-3 or TRBV12-4, the J call TRBJ1-1; perhaps TRBD1 as D (6 bases). V was trimmed by 6 bases and J by 0 bases, leaving 8 bases between them. CDR3 length: 13 residues.

The chain recombines TRBV5-6 with TRBJ1-1; D remains unclear. The V gene's germline CDR1 is SGHDT and CDR2 YYEEEE. CDR3 size: 12 residues. V lost 5 bases and J 2 bases, leaving 7 bases between the germline ends. CDR3 loop: CASSLSNTEAFF. The CDR3 DNA reads as TGTGCCAGCAGTCTGTCTAACACTGAAGCTTTCTTT.

The table lists this clone with a count of one. J is TRBJ2-1 and V is TRBV7-3, with a possible D match to TRBD1 (5 bases). V was cut by 3 bases and J by 0 bases, with 9 bases left in between. CDR3 length: 15 residues. The germline V gene encodes CDR1 SGHTA and CDR2 FQGTGA. This CDR3 is CASSFDRSSYNEQFF. The CDR3 DNA reads as TGTGCCAGCAGCTTTGACAGAAGCTCCTACAATGAGCAGTTCTTC.

This clone has just a few counts. The rearrangement links TRBV12-5 to TRBJ1-1; 8 bases match TRBD1. With 1 base clipped from V and 4 bases from J, the junction kept 14 bases outside the gene matches. The germline gives CDR1 LGHNT, CDR2 FRNRAP. The CDR3 has 18 amino acids. Here the CDR3 reads CASGLAPVTRQGITEAFF. In nucleotides, the CDR3 is TGTGCTAGTGGTTTGGCCCCTGTTACTAGACAGGGGATCACTGAAGCTTTCTTT.

The rearrangement links TRBV7-9 to TRBJ1-1; D gene uncertain. Per the germline V gene, CDR1 is SEHNR and CDR2 is FQNEAQ (reference sequence). Trimming removed 3 bases at V and 5 bases at J, with 10 bases between. The CDR3 is 13 residues long. The CDR3 spells CASSFPIQTEAFF. The DNA for the CDR3 is TGTGCCAGCAGCTTCCCGATTCAGACTGAAGCTTTCTTT.

V usage is TRBV5-3 and J usage is TRBJ1-1; TRBD1 aligns across 7 bases. TRBV5-3 belongs to the ORF category, with a function that is uncertain. The J segment lost 3 bases and the V segment lost 4 bases, leaving 3 bases of the junction unmatched. The CDR3 contains 13 residues. In nucleotides, the CDR3 is TGTGCCAGAAGCCCAGACAGGGACACTGAAGCTTTCTTT. Translated, it gives CARSPDRDTEAFF.

This chain connects TRBV30 to TRBJ1-1, with D tentatively TRBD1 (6 bases). The V end lost 0 bases, the J end lost 1 base, and 15 bases lay between the germline ends. There are 16 residues in the CDR3. The germline gives CDR1 GTSNPN, CDR2 SVGIG (reference sequence). The CDR3 loop reads CAWSVYSTGQNTEAFF. The DNA of the CDR3 is TGTGCCTGGAGTGTCTATTCGACAGGTCAGAACACTGAAGCTTTCTTT.

The chain combines TRBV5-4 with TRBJ1-6, with TRBD1 identical over 9 bases. After removal of 4 bases from V and 10 bases from J, the junction contained 9 bases not matched to a gene. Germline CDR1 reads SGHNT; CDR2 reads YYREEE (reference sequence). The CDR3 totals 15 residues. The CDR3 DNA reads as TGTGCCAGCAGCGATCACAGGGGGCGAGTCTCACCCCTCCACTTT. The encoded protein is CASSDHRGRVSPLHF.

This clone was found once. The chain links TRBV7-8 to TRBJ2-5, with unresolved D. This CDR3 is 15 amino acids long. V was clipped by 0 bases and J by 5 bases, with 13 bases between them. Germline V gene lookup returns CDR1 SGHVS and CDR2 FQNEAQ. For the CDR3, the DNA is TGTGCCAGCAGCTTAGCGCGGAGTAGCTGGGAGACCCAGTACTTC. Translation gives CASSLARSSWETQYF.

The genes are TRBV19 and TRBJ1-5, with no clear D. Trimming stripped 11 bases from V and 6 bases from J, with 11 bases between. CDR3 length: 11 residues. The germline V gene encodes CDR1 LNHDA and CDR2 SQIVND (reference sequence). The CDR3, as DNA: TGTGCCCGCCTCGGCGGTCAGCCCCAGCATTTT. Encoded protein: CARLGGQPQHF. Looking up the rest from reference TRBV19 and TRBJ1-5 gives the full variable domain: DGGITQSPKYLFRKEGQNVTLSCEQNLNHDAMYWYRQDPGQGLRLIYYSQIVNDFQKGDIAEGYSVSREKKESFPLTVTSAQKNPTAFYLCARLGGQPQHFGDGTRLSIL.

The sample holds one count of this clone. The chain joins TRBV28 to TRBJ2-7; 8 bases are a match to TRBD1. The germline CDR1 and CDR2 sequences are MDHEN and SYDVKM. The junction had 9 bases not matched to a gene; V was cut back by 5 bases and J by 3 bases. CDR3 length: 15 amino acids. Here the CDR3 reads CASSHHRGSGYEQYF. CDR3 nucleotides: TGTGCCAGCAGTCACCACAGGGGGAGCGGCTACGAGCAGTACTTC.

CDR3: CASSLAGGGNQPQHF. CDR3 coding DNA: TGTGCCAGCAGCTTGGCCGGAGGGGGCAATCAGCCCCAGCATTTT. The V and J genes are TRBV5-4 and TRBJ1-5, with a weak D call TRBD1 (5 bases). CDR3 size: 15 residues. V was pared by 0 bases and J by 2 bases, with 9 bases between. From germline, CDR1 is SGHNT and CDR2 YYREEE (reference sequence).

The V gene is TRBV5-5, the J gene TRBJ2-7, with 7 bases identical to TRBD2. Germline V gives CDR1 SGHKS, CDR2 YYEKEE (reference sequence). The junction had 6 bases not matched to a gene; V was cut back by 4 bases and J by 2 bases. This CDR3 region has 14 residues. CDR3: CASSHPGGPYEQYF. DNA for the CDR3: TGTGCCAGCAGCCACCCGGGAGGACCCTACGAGCAGTACTTC.